This T cell receptor (beta chain) was sequenced for a study of early T cells in non-severe SARS-CoV-2 infection. Overall study context: The input, bulk RNA from unsorted whole blood, was sequenced, and chains were unpaired. Study-level results: Using VDJdb, the matching emphasized anti-spike CD8 responses while missing private and CD4 specificities.

As part of library construction, unique molecular identifiers were attached to individual cDNA molecules. TCRdb reprocessed the 5' RACE reads via MiXCR and lists one record per CDR3 protein. Altogether some 35,000 distinct CDR3 sequences are present, 5% to 6.5% being singletons, with the ten largest covering around 27%. Many counts were recorded for this clonotype. The antigen is undetermined. The CDR3 loop spans 14 amino acids. Trimming removed 1 base from V and 2 bases from J, with 8 bases in between. The germline V gene has CDR1 MDHEN and CDR2 SYDVKM. The rearrangement joins TRBV28 to TRBJ1-1, with D unclear. The sequencing input was whole blood. This receptor was taken from an adult who was a healthcare worker with PCR-confirmed SARS-CoV-2 infection or an uninfected control (not recorded which). The CDR3 here is CASSLLQANTEAFF. The CDR3 region has the DNA TGTGCCAGCAGTTTATTGCAGGCCAACACTGAAGCTTTCTTT.